This T cell receptor (beta chain) stems from a study of a mutant IDH1 vaccine in newly diagnosed glioma. The wider study: Either 4-6 weeks after radiotherapy alone or alongside temozolomide, vaccination was begun.

Profiling relied on immunoSEQ multiplex PCR, and the TCRdb table lists in-frame clones only, not all of them. The sample holds approximately 47,000 clones; around nine tenths are singletons and the top ten take 4.5% to 6%. As for time point: week 35, safety follow-up. Vaccinated patients received 300 ug of mutant IDH1 20-mer peptide per dose, with topical imiquimod. This CDR3 has 13 residues. V lost 6 bases, J lost 8 bases, and 2 bases stayed unmatched. Looked up from germline, CDR1 is MRHNA and CDR2 is SNTAGT. Study-wide results and caveats: Changes in top peripheral clonotypes did not appear linked to pseudoprogression.

With regard to this clone: No antigen is known for it.

This material consisted of PBMCs, taken from a glioma patient whose treatment included an IDH1 peptide vaccine. The chain is built from TRBV6-4 and TRBJ1-4, with TRBD1 identical over 11 bases. The source is a middle-aged woman with glioma. The CDR3 nucleotides are TGTGCCAGCAGCCGGGACAGGGGGGAAAAACTGTTTTTT. Translating gives CASSRDRGEKLFF.